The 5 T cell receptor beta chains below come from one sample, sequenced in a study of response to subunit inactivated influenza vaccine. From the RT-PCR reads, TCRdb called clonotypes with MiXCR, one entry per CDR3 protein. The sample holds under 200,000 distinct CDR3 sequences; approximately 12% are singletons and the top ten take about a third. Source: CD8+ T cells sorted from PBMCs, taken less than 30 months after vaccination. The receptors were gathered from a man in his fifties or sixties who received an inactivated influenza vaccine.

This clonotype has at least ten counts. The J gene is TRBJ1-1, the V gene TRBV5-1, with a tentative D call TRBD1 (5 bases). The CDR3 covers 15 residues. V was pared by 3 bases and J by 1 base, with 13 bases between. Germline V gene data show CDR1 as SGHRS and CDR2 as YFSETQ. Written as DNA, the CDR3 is TGCGCCAGCAGCTACCGGGACGGCGCGAACACTGAAGCTTTCTTT. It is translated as CASSYRDGANTEAFF.

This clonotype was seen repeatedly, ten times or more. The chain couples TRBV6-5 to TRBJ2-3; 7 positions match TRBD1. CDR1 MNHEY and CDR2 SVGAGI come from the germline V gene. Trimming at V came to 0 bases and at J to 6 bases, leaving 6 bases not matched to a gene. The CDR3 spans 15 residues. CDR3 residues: CASSYSRQGVDTQYF. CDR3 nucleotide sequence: TGTGCCAGCAGTTACTCTAGGCAGGGGGTCGATACGCAGTATTTT.

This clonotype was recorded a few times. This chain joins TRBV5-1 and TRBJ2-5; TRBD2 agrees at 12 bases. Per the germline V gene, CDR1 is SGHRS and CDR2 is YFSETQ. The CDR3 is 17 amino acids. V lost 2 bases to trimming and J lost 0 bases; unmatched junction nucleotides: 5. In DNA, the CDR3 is TGCGCCAGCAGCTTCTCTAGCGGGAGGGAACACCAAGAGACCCAGTACTTC. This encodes CASSFSSGREHQETQYF.

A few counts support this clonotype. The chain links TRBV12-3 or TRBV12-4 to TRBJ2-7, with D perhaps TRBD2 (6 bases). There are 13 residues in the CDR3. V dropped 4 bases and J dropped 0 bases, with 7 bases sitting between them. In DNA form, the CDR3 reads TGTGCCAGCAGTTCGACTAGCTCCTACGAGCAGTACTTC. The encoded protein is CASSSTSSYEQYF.

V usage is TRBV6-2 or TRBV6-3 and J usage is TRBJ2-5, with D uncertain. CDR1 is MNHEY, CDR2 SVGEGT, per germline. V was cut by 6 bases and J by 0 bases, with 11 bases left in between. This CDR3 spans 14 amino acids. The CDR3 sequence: CASSQGNYQETQYF. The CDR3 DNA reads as TGTGCCAGCAGCCAAGGGAATTACCAAGAGACCCAGTACTTC.